These 14 T cell receptor beta chains came from one sample sequenced in a study of blood T cell repertoires in COVID-19. Profiled with immunoSEQ multiplex PCR; TCRdb holds only in-frame clones, not every one. Of hundreds of thousands of clones in the sample, roughly 80% were seen once. Specimen: peripheral blood. The receptors stem from an elderly woman with acute or convalescent COVID-19.

The gene calls are TRBV27 and TRBJ1-6, with 12 bases aligning to TRBD1. In germline, CDR1 is MNHEY, CDR2 SMNVEV (reference sequence). This CDR3 is built from 19 residues. The J segment lost 3 bases and the V segment lost 0 bases, leaving 6 bases of the junction unmatched. This CDR3 is CASSLSPGQGARYNSPLHF. DNA of the CDR3: TGTGCCAGCAGTTTATCACCGGGACAGGGGGCGCGCTATAATTCACCCCTCCACTTT.

V is TRBV28 and J is TRBJ1-1, with a tentative D call TRBD1 (6 bases). The V end was cut by 6 bases, the J end by 2 bases, with 13 bases between. The V gene's germline CDR1 is MDHEN and CDR2 SYDVKM. This CDR3 spans 14 amino acids. The CDR3 is CASRYRDLNTEAFF. In nucleotides, the CDR3 is TGTGCCAGCAGATACAGGGATCTAAACACTGAAGCTTTCTTT.

This chain links TRBV13 with TRBJ1-1, with a possible D match to TRBD1 (6 bases). The CDR3 spans 15 residues. CDR1 PRHDT and CDR2 FYEKMQ come from the germline V gene (reference sequence). Trimming took 5 bases from V and 3 from J, leaving 16 bases between them. In nucleotides, the CDR3 is TGTGCCAGCAGCCCCCGGGGGGGGCGAGACACTGAAGCTTTCTTT. It translates to CASSPRGGRDTEAFF.

The chain is built from TRBV5-1 and TRBJ2-6; 8 positions match TRBD2. Germline lookup yields CDR1 SGHRS and CDR2 YFSETQ. J gave up 3 bases and V 0 bases, and 2 bases lay outside the gene matches. The CDR3 is made up of 16 amino acids. CDR3 DNA: TGCGCCAGCAGCTTGGCCGGGGGGGTTGGGGCCAACGTCCTGACTTTC. Protein product: CASSLAGGVGANVLTF.

This clone was counted a single time. The chain links TRBV9 to TRBJ1-4; TRBD1 matches 8 bases. The V gene end was trimmed by 3 bases and the J gene end by 5 bases; junction bases not matched to a gene: 6. The CDR3 has 15 amino acids. Germline V gives CDR1 SGDLS, CDR2 YYNGEE. The CDR3 DNA is TGTGCCAGCAGCGCAGCAGGGGGCCCGAATGAAAAACTGTTTTTT. Translating gives CASSAAGGPNEKLFF. Complete variable domain (other parts from reference TRBV9 and TRBJ1-4): DSGVTQTPKHLITATGQRVTLRCSPRSGDLSVYWYQQSLDQGLQFLIQYYNGEERAKGNILERFSAQQFPDLHSELNLSSLELGDSALYFCASSAAGGPNEKLFFGSGTQLSVL.

The V and J genes are TRBV18 and TRBJ2-7, with 10 positions matching TRBD2. Per the germline V gene, CDR1 is KGHSH and CDR2 is LQKENI. The J segment lost 1 base and the V segment lost 2 bases, leaving 2 bases of the junction unmatched. CDR3 length: 15 residues. The CDR3 region is CASSPSSGGSYEQYF. The CDR3 region has the DNA TGTGCCAGCTCACCATCTAGCGGGGGTTCCTACGAGCAGTACTTC.

This sequence joins TRBV5-6 and TRBJ2-5; a weak D match, TRBD2 (6 bases). This CDR3 comprises 15 residues. Between the trimmed V and J ends, which lost 4 bases and 5 bases, there was a span of 18 bases. CDR1 SGHDT and CDR2 YYEEEE come from the germline V gene. The CDR3 reads CASSTRGGTGETQYF. CDR3 nucleotide sequence: TGTGCCAGCAGCACCCGAGGAGGGACGGGGGAGACCCAGTACTTC.

V and J are TRBV6-6 and TRBJ2-1; TRBD2 matches at 10 bases. From germline, CDR1 is MNHNY and CDR2 SVGAGI (reference sequence). The CDR3 length is 16 residues. With 8 bases clipped from V and 5 bases from J, the junction kept 12 bases outside the gene matches. The CDR3, as DNA: TGTGCCAGCGAAAACCCTGTAGCGGGGGGAAACAATGAGCAGTTCTTC. This codes for CASENPVAGGNNEQFF.

This sequence joins TRBV7-9 and TRBJ2-3; TRBD2 aligns across 8 bases. This CDR3 comprises 16 residues. Per germline, CDR1 SEHNR and CDR2 FQNEAQ (reference sequence). The trim removed 5 bases at V and 0 bases at J, leaving 7 bases unmatched. CDR3 DNA sequence: TGTGCCAGCAGCCCCCCCGGGGGGGCTAGCACAGATACGCAGTATTTT. Translation gives CASSPPGGASTDTQYF.

The V gene is TRBV2, the J gene TRBJ1-3; 10 nucleotides match TRBD1. The CDR3 consists of 16 residues. The ends lost 7 bases at V and 2 bases at J; junction bases unmatched: 8. Germline CDR1 SNHLY, CDR2 FYNNEI. The chain's CDR3 is CASTPGQGRPGNTIYF. Here the CDR3 DNA reads TGTGCCAGCACTCCGGGACAGGGGCGCCCTGGAAACACCATATATTTT.

Only one count was recorded for this clone. The genes are TRBV19 and TRBJ1-1; 8 bases align to TRBD1. CDR3 length: 14 residues. V gave up 4 bases and J gave up 5 bases; unmatched junction bases: 6. The germline V gene encodes CDR1 LNHDA and CDR2 SQIVND (reference sequence). The CDR3 spells CASSTRTGRTEAFF. CDR3 in DNA: TGTGCCAGTAGTACCCGGACAGGGAGGACTGAAGCTTTCTTT.

This clone was counted a single time. This sequence joins TRBV6-1 and TRBJ1-5; the D is unclear. CDR1 and CDR2 from the germline V gene are MNHNS and SASEGT. V shed 4 bases and J shed 0 bases, with 19 bases lying between them. The CDR3 has 18 amino acids. DNA for the CDR3: TGTGCCAGCAGTGTGGAGGGCACCAGTCAGTTTAGCAATCAGCCCCAGCATTTT. It codes for CASSVEGTSQFSNQPQHF.

The CDR3 loop reads CASSRGQGARETQYF. Written as DNA, the CDR3 is TGTGCCAGCAGTAGGGGACAGGGGGCGCGGGAGACCCAGTACTTC. The V gene is TRBV28, the J gene TRBJ2-5; the match to TRBD1 covers 12 bases. The germline CDR1 and CDR2 sequences are MDHEN and SYDVKM. Trimming at V came to 5 bases and at J to 5 bases, leaving 6 bases not matched to a gene. The CDR3 consists of 15 residues.

The chain uses TRBV9 and TRBJ1-2; 8 nucleotides match TRBD1. Unmatched junction bases numbered 0, after V lost 0 bases and J lost 2 bases. Germline CDR1 reads SGDLS; CDR2 reads YYNGEE. The length of the CDR3 is 14 residues. Here the CDR3 DNA reads TGTGCCAGCAGCGTAGGGACAGGGAACTATGGCTACACCTTC. It is translated as CASSVGTGNYGYTF.